What follows is one T cell receptor beta chain and its context. This sample is drawn from a study of blood T cell repertoires in COVID-19. Some clones are missing from TCRdb's copy, which holds only in-frame ones; the method was immunoSEQ multiplex PCR. The sample includes 65,000 to 70,000 clones, around 92% seen only once; the top ten take roughly 13%. V lost 0 bases and J lost 5; bases outside the gene matches: 7. The CDR3 runs to 16 residues. CDR1 and CDR2 from the germline V gene are LNHDA and SQIVND (reference sequence). The receptor was isolated from a human donor with active COVID-19. The donor label of this sample is uncertain. V and J are TRBV19 and TRBJ1-5; 7 positions agree with TRBD1. Sequenced input: peripheral blood. The CDR3 spells CASSIEDRCFDQPQHF. The CDR3 region has the DNA TGTGCCAGTAGTATAGAGGACAGGTGCTTCGATCAGCCCCAGCATTTT. Filled out from reference TRBV19 and TRBJ1-5, the complete variable domain reads DGGITQSPKYLFRKEGQNVTLSCEQNLNHDAMYWYRQDPGQGLRLIYYSQIVNDFQKGDIAEGYSVSREKKESFPLTVTSAQKNPTAFYLCASSIEDRCFDQPQHFGDGTRLSIL.